Each of the 11 T cell receptor beta chains below was sequenced from the same sample in a study of CD8+ T cells in alopecia areata. RNA was extracted and reverse transcribed into cDNA as the sequencing template. Sequenced by immunoSEQ multiplex PCR; TCRdb stores in-frame clones only, minus some. The sample records more than 150,000 clones, 45% to 60% being singletons. Indicated treatment: oral pan-JAK inhibitor, 5-10 mg twice daily. This sample comprised CD8+ T cells sorted from blood, obtained at week 52, from a patient treated with tofacitinib. The receptors come from a human donor with alopecia areata.

This clone was found a few times. The chain recombines TRBV15 with TRBJ1-2; 8 positions match TRBD1. Germline trimming cut 3 bases from V and 6 bases from J; bases unmatched to any gene: 6. This CDR3 is 14 amino acids long. The germline gives CDR1 LNHNV, CDR2 YYDKDF (reference sequence). The CDR3 region is CATSSDDRGHGYTF. CDR3 DNA: TGTGCCACCAGCAGTGATGACAGGGGCCATGGCTACACCTTC.

This clone has a handful of counts. This sequence joins TRBV29-1 and TRBJ2-3; TRBD1 might be the D (6 bases). The CDR3 totals 13 residues. CDR1 and CDR2 (germline): SQVTM, ANQGSEA. Trimming stripped 5 bases from V and 2 bases from J, with 11 bases between. DNA of the CDR3: TGCAGCGTTTTCGGACAGAACACAGATACGCAGTATTTT. Protein: CSVFGQNTDTQYF.

A single count supports this clone. The CDR3 DNA sequence: TGTGCCAGCAGCCCCGGAGAGGTGGAGACCCAGTACTTC. Encoded protein: CASSPGEVETQYF. The chain is built from TRBV5-4 and TRBJ2-5; D is unresolved. Germline CDR1 is SGHNT and CDR2 is YYREEE (reference sequence). There are 13 residues in the CDR3. V was cut by 4 bases and J by 5 bases, with 12 bases left in between.

Here the CDR3 reads CASSSRGLNQPQHF. As DNA, the CDR3 is TGTGCCAGCAGCTCCAGGGGGCTGAATCAGCCCCAGCATTTT. The gene calls are TRBV11-2 and TRBJ1-5; 8 bases align to TRBD1. Germline assignment: CDR1 SGHAT and CDR2 FQNNGV. This CDR3 is built from 14 residues. The junction had 3 bases not matched to a gene; V was cut back by 4 bases and J by 4 bases.

The chain recombines TRBV19 with TRBJ1-2; TRBD1 matches 7 bases. The CDR3 loop spans 14 amino acids. The ends lost 7 bases at V and 6 bases at J; junction bases unmatched: 11. Per the germline V gene, CDR1 is LNHDA and CDR2 is SQIVND (reference sequence). CDR3 nucleotides: TGTGCCAGTACTCGGGAGCAGGGGGTTGATGGCTACACCTTC. Protein product: CASTREQGVDGYTF. Drawing the rest from reference TRBV19 and TRBJ1-2, the complete variable domain is DGGITQSPKYLFRKEGQNVTLSCEQNLNHDAMYWYRQDPGQGLRLIYYSQIVNDFQKGDIAEGYSVSREKKESFPLTVTSAQKNPTAFYLCASTREQGVDGYTFGSGTRLTVV.

This clone was observed a few times. This chain links TRBV4-1 with TRBJ2-1; tentative D call: TRBD1 (6 bases). This CDR3 has 14 amino acids. Trimming pared 7 bases from V and 6 bases from J, leaving 16 bases between. Germline lookup yields CDR1 MGHRA and CDR2 YSYEKL. CDR3 residues: CASTFTQGINEQFF. CDR3 DNA: TGCGCCAGCACCTTTACCCAGGGGATCAATGAGCAGTTCTTC.

The V gene is TRBV10-3, the J gene TRBJ2-5; 7 nucleotides match TRBD1. Germline values: CDR1 ENHRY, CDR2 SYGVKD. V was clipped by 10 bases and J by 1 base; unmatched bases: 3. The CDR3 spans 12 residues. The CDR3 nucleotides are TGTGCCACCAGGGACAGCCAAGAGACCCAGTACTTC. It specifies CATRDSQETQYF.

In this sample, this clone turned up a few times. The chain carries TRBV18 and TRBJ1-1; the D gene is possibly TRBD1 (5 bases). V dropped 6 bases and J dropped 4 bases, with 15 bases sitting between them. In germline, CDR1 is KGHSH, CDR2 LQKENI. The CDR3 is 14 amino acids. The CDR3 sequence: CASSYGGRSTEAFF. The CDR3 region has the DNA TGTGCCAGCTCGTACGGGGGAAGGAGCACTGAAGCTTTCTTT.

The V and J genes are TRBV2 and TRBJ2-3, with D unresolved. In germline, CDR1 is SNHLY, CDR2 FYNNEI. The CDR3 covers 17 residues. Between the trimmed V and J ends, which lost 1 base and 0 bases, there was a span of 14 bases. CDR3 nucleotides: TGTGCCAGCAGTGAAGTTACATCCATACGCAGCACAGATACGCAGTATTTT. Translating gives CASSEVTSIRSTDTQYF.

This chain uses TRBV27 with TRBJ2-3; D not certain. The germline V and J ends were trimmed by 5 bases and 5 bases, with 14 bases remaining between them. Germline V gene sequence: CDR1 MNHEY, CDR2 SMNVEV (reference sequence). CDR3 length: 14 amino acids. The CDR3 loop is CASSLTLGEDTQYF. The CDR3 nucleotides read TGTGCCAGCAGTCTCACCCTTGGGGAAGATACGCAGTATTTT.

This chain uses TRBV29-1 with TRBJ2-7, with 7 bases identical to TRBD2. The CDR3 covers 13 residues. CDR1 is SQVTM, CDR2 ANQGSEA, per germline. V lost 5 bases, J lost 1 base, and 5 bases stayed unmatched. In nucleotides, the CDR3 is TGCAGCGTTTGGGGGGGGAGTTCCTACGAGCAGTACTTC. It translates to CSVWGGSSYEQYF.